The 32 T cell receptor beta chains listed next were all sequenced from one sample in a study of cytomegalovirus exposure and HLA in healthy donors. Primers included in the PCR were 60 Vbeta and 13 Jbeta primers. Assay used: immunoSEQ multiplex PCR; TCRdb lists only in-frame clones, some missing. Of 120,000 or so clones in the sample, less than 10% are singletons; the top ten hold 6%. Sequencing was carried out using PBMCs. Source of these receptors: a woman aged 40 to 49 in good health and CMV-seropositive.

The rearrangement links TRBV15 to TRBJ1-3, with D perhaps matching TRBD1 (6 bases). Germline CDR1 LNHNV, CDR2 YYDKDF (reference sequence). Trimming stripped 4 bases from V and 0 bases from J, with 13 bases between. The CDR3 runs 16 residues. The CDR3 sequence is CATSTWTVFSGNTIYF. In DNA form, the CDR3 reads TGTGCCACCAGCACCTGGACAGTTTTCTCTGGAAACACCATATATTTT.

With respect to this clone: Other DNA sequences in the sample encode the same CDR3. This chain links TRBV9 with TRBJ1-1; unclear D gene. The germline V gene has CDR1 SGDLS and CDR2 YYNGEE. The V end was cut by 0 bases, the J end by 1 base, with 4 bases between. This CDR3 region has 13 residues. The CDR3 is CASSVARNTEAFF. CDR3 in DNA: TGTGCCAGCAGCGTAGCTCGGAACACTGAAGCTTTCTTT. Based on the CDR3 plus reference TRBV9 and TRBJ1-1, the full variable domain is DSGVTQTPKHLITATGQRVTLRCSPRSGDLSVYWYQQSLDQGLQFLIQYYNGEERAKGNILERFSAQQFPDLHSELNLSSLELGDSALYFCASSVARNTEAFFGQGTRLTVV.

This clone was seen a few times. The chain joins TRBV7-9 to TRBJ2-7; TRBD1 matches at 7 bases. CDR3 length: 14 residues. With 6 bases clipped from V and 6 bases from J, the junction kept 11 bases outside the gene matches. Germline V gives CDR1 SEHNR, CDR2 FQNEAQ (reference sequence). The CDR3 coding sequence is TGTGCCAGCAGTGAGACCGGGACAGTTGGCGAGCAGTACTTC. This gives the protein CASSETGTVGEQYF.

J is TRBJ1-2 and V is TRBV14; weak D call: TRBD1 (5 bases). The V end was cut by 1 base, the J end by 3 bases, with 15 bases between. The length of the CDR3 is 16 residues. The germline gives CDR1 SGHDN, CDR2 FVKESK. This CDR3 reads CASSQGGGAVYYGYTF. The CDR3 nucleotides are TGTGCCAGCAGCCAAGGGGGGGGTGCCGTTTACTATGGCTACACCTTC.

The genes are TRBV5-1 and TRBJ1-2; 7 bases are shared with TRBD1. CDR1 and CDR2 from the germline V gene are SGHRS and YFSETQ. After removal of 4 bases from V and 8 bases from J, the junction contained 11 bases not matched to a gene. The CDR3 has 14 amino acids. CDR3 bases: TGCGCCAGCAGCACCGACGGAGGGGGCATAGGCTACACCTTC. Protein sequence: CASSTDGGGIGYTF.

The rearrangement joins TRBV5-4 to TRBJ2-7; 12 bases match TRBD1. Germline values: CDR1 SGHNT, CDR2 YYREEE (reference sequence). With V trimmed by 4 bases and J by 4 bases, 6 bases remained unmatched. The CDR3 is 15 amino acids. The CDR3 region has the DNA TGTGCCAGCAGCACGAGGGACAGGGGGCGGTACGAGCAGTACTTC. It specifies CASSTRDRGRYEQYF.

This clone was observed a handful of times. Other DNA sequences within the sample encode an identical CDR3. The chain recombines TRBV30 with TRBJ2-5; TRBD1 is a possible D gene (6 bases). Per germline, CDR1 GTSNPN and CDR2 SVGIG (reference sequence). CDR3 length equals 13 residues. The V end was cut by 0 bases, the J end by 4 bases, with 9 bases between. The CDR3 reads CAWSVQGAETQYF. CDR3 coding DNA: TGTGCCTGGAGTGTACAGGGCGCAGAGACCCAGTACTTC.

V and J are TRBV5-4 and TRBJ2-5; D is perhaps TRBD1 (5 bases). Germline-derived CDR1 and CDR2 are SGHNT and YYREEE (reference sequence). The CDR3 is made up of 15 amino acids. Trimming took 3 bases from V and 5 from J, leaving 17 bases between them. CDR3 nucleotides: TGTGCCAGCAGCTCACAGGCCCCCGGTGGGGAGACCCAGTACTTC. This translates into CASSSQAPGGETQYF.

The J gene is TRBJ1-1, the V gene TRBV2; 7 bases are a match to TRBD1. Looked up from germline, CDR1 is SNHLY and CDR2 is FYNNEI. The CDR3 spans 13 residues. Trimming took 6 bases from V and 7 from J; bases not matched to a gene: 8. Here the CDR3 reads CASSNRGIGEAFF. The CDR3 nucleotides read TGTGCCAGCAGCAACAGGGGAATCGGTGAAGCTTTCTTT.

This chain links TRBV4-1 with TRBJ2-3; D is possibly TRBD2 (7 bases). This CDR3 has 16 amino acids. Germline CDR1 reads MGHRA; CDR2 reads YSYEKL. V was clipped by 3 bases and J by 0 bases, with 13 bases between them. The CDR3 loop is CASSHPWGGSTDTQYF. The CDR3 DNA sequence: TGCGCCAGCAGCCATCCTTGGGGGGGCAGCACAGATACGCAGTATTTT.

About this clone: Other DNA variants within this sample encode the same CDR3. The rearrangement joins TRBV7-9 to TRBJ2-2; TRBD1 is a possible D gene (6 bases). Germline V gene sequence: CDR1 SEHNR, CDR2 FQNEAQ (reference sequence). V dropped 5 bases and J dropped 5 bases, with 15 bases sitting between them. The CDR3 runs to 15 residues. This CDR3 is CASSPRQGKTGELFF. The CDR3 region has the DNA TGTGCCAGCAGCCCCCGGCAGGGGAAAACCGGGGAGCTGTTTTTT. The full variable domain, in which reference TRBV7-9 and TRBJ2-2 provide the parts outside the CDR3, is DTGVSQNPRHKITKRGQNVTFRCDPISEHNRLYWYRQTLGQGPEFLTYFQNEAQLEKSRLLSDRFSAERPKGSFSTLEIQRTEQGDSAMYLCASSPRQGKTGELFFGEGSRLTVL.

This sequence joins TRBV30 and TRBJ2-1; a weak D match, TRBD1 (6 bases). V was cut by 2 bases and J by 0 bases, with 8 bases left in between. Germline-derived CDR1 and CDR2 are GTSNPN and SVGIG (reference sequence). The length of the CDR3 is 14 residues. For the CDR3, the DNA is TGTGCCTGGAGTAGGGGGAACTCCTACAATGAGCAGTTCTTC. This sequence encodes CAWSRGNSYNEQFF.

The CDR3 DNA reads TGTGCCAGCAGTCCCGGGACAGGGATCCAGCCCCAGCATTTT. Translated, it gives CASSPGTGIQPQHF. The chain joins TRBV6-5 to TRBJ1-5, with 9 bases lining up with TRBD1. V trimming: 5 bases; J trimming: 7 bases; junction bases outside the gene matches: 6. CDR1 and CDR2 from the germline V gene are MNHEY and SVGAGI. The CDR3 covers 14 residues.

V is TRBV7-2 and J is TRBJ2-7; possibly TRBD2 for D (6 bases). CDR1 is SGHTA and CDR2 is FQGNSA in the germline V gene. Trimming left V 1 base short and J 4 bases short, with 14 bases between. The CDR3 is 15 residues long. The CDR3 nucleotides are TGTGCCAGCAGCTTAGGTACGGGGGTTTTTTACGAGCAGTACTTC. Its translation is CASSLGTGVFYEQYF.

The V gene is TRBV9, the J gene TRBJ2-7, with TRBD1 identical over 8 bases. The CDR3 is made up of 14 amino acids. Per germline, CDR1 SGDLS and CDR2 YYNGEE. V lost 0 bases to trimming and J lost 3 bases; unmatched junction nucleotides: 2. CDR3 nucleotides: TGTGCCAGCAGCGTAGTCGACAGGGGCTACGAGCAGTACTTC. Protein: CASSVVDRGYEQYF.

This chain links TRBV14 with TRBJ2-1; TRBD1 might be the D (5 bases). V was pared by 4 bases and J by 7 bases, with 17 bases between. The CDR3 is 15 amino acids. Looked up from germline, CDR1 is SGHDN and CDR2 is FVKESK. CDR3 bases: TGTGCCAGCAGCCGCTCCAGGGCTTCGTTGAATGAGCAGTTCTTC. Its protein product is CASSRSRASLNEQFF.

V is TRBV5-1 and J is TRBJ1-2; D might be TRBD1 (6 bases). CDR3 length: 13 residues. Trimming left V 5 bases short and J 6 bases short, with 14 bases between. The germline gives CDR1 SGHRS, CDR2 YFSETQ. CDR3 residues: CASSWTDEDGYTF. The CDR3 bases are TGCGCCAGCAGTTGGACAGACGAGGATGGCTACACCTTC.

This clone was counted between two and nine times. The genes are TRBV6-5 and TRBJ1-1; D is unresolved. Germline V CDR1 and CDR2: MNHEY, SVGAGI. There are 13 residues in the CDR3. V was clipped by 6 bases and J by 2 bases, with 10 bases between them. CDR3: CASRGSYNTEAFF. CDR3 DNA: TGTGCCAGCAGGGGCAGTTACAACACTGAAGCTTTCTTT.

This clone was picked up a small number of times. The chain recombines TRBV28 with TRBJ1-1; the D is unclear. Trimming stripped 8 bases from V and 1 base from J, with 8 bases between. The CDR3 totals 12 residues. Germline CDR1 reads MDHEN; CDR2 reads SYDVKM. The CDR3 spells CASLSGNTEAFF. The DNA for the CDR3 is TGTGCCAGCTTGAGCGGGAACACTGAAGCTTTCTTT.

This clone was seen a handful of times. The chain carries TRBV5-6 and TRBJ2-7; 11 nucleotides match TRBD2. The junction had 2 bases not matched to a gene; V was cut back by 3 bases and J by 3 bases. The CDR3 sequence is 14 residues long. Germline CDR1 SGHDT, CDR2 YYEEEE. Here the CDR3 reads CASSYGTSGYEQYF. DNA for the CDR3: TGTGCCAGCAGCTACGGGACTAGCGGCTACGAGCAGTACTTC.

This clone was seen more than once but under ten times. The chain uses TRBV15 and TRBJ2-1, with 8 bases identical to TRBD2. CDR3 length equals 16 residues. The germline gives CDR1 LNHNV, CDR2 YYDKDF (reference sequence). V shed 0 bases, J shed 1 base, and the junction held 2 bases outside the gene matches. CDR3 coding DNA: TGTGCCACCAGCAGAGAGAGCGGGGGATCCTACAATGAGCAGTTCTTC. This translates into CATSRESGGSYNEQFF.

This clone was counted a few times. The V call is TRBV18, the J call TRBJ1-4; 8 nucleotides line up with TRBD1. The CDR3 totals 15 residues. Germline values: CDR1 KGHSH, CDR2 LQKENI. Germline trimming cut 3 bases from V and 7 bases from J; bases unmatched to any gene: 7. The DNA for the CDR3 is TGTGCCAGCTCACCCTACGAACAGGGGGGTGAAAAACTGTTTTTT. Its protein is CASSPYEQGGEKLFF.

This clone appeared a few times. The rearrangement joins TRBV23-1 to TRBJ2-2; 7 positions agree with TRBD2. TRBV23-1 is identified as an open reading frame with a role that is uncertain. Unmatched junction bases numbered 9, after V lost 6 bases and J lost 2 bases. The CDR3 extends over 16 amino acids. Here the CDR3 DNA reads TGCGCCAGCAGCCCGGGACTAAGAACCAACACCGGGGAGCTGTTTTTT. This encodes CASSPGLRTNTGELFF.

The J gene is TRBJ2-5, the V gene TRBV4-1; 7 bases line up with TRBD1. The DNA end lines up better with TRBJ2-7; the J call may be wrong. Germline values: CDR1 MGHRA, CDR2 YSYEKL. The CDR3 contains 15 residues. This CDR3 is CASSYNNRGAYEQYF. The CDR3 nucleotides read TGCGCCAGCAGCTACAACAACAGGGGCGCCTACGAGCAGTACTTC.

The chain employs TRBV27 and TRBJ2-1; a possible D gene is TRBD2 (5 bases). This CDR3 is 13 amino acids long. V lost 10 bases, J lost 6 bases, and 16 bases lay in between. Germline CDR1 is MNHEY and CDR2 is SMNVEV (reference sequence). CDR3 protein: CATTSLRGNEQFF. As DNA, the CDR3 is TGTGCCACCACCTCCCTACGGGGCAATGAGCAGTTCTTC.

The chain recombines TRBV7-6 with TRBJ1-1; 8 positions agree with TRBD1. Trimming took 1 base from V and 1 from J; bases not matched to a gene: 2. Germline V gene lookup returns CDR1 SGHVS and CDR2 FNYEAQ. The CDR3 loop spans 15 amino acids. The CDR3 reads CASSLVGTGNTEAFF. The CDR3 DNA reads as TGTGCCAGCAGCTTAGTAGGGACAGGGAACACTGAAGCTTTCTTT.

The gene calls are TRBV20-1 and TRBJ2-7, with a weak D call TRBD1 (5 bases). Germline V gene data show CDR1 as DFQATT and CDR2 as SNEGSKA (reference sequence). V was clipped by 6 bases and J by 3 bases, with 9 bases between them. This CDR3 has 11 residues. The CDR3 DNA follows: TGCAGTGCGGTGACAGACTACGAGCAGTACTTC. The encoded protein is CSAVTDYEQYF.

This sequence joins TRBV6-1 and TRBJ1-4; possibly TRBD1 for D (6 bases). Looked up from germline, CDR1 is MNHNS and CDR2 is SASEGT. Trimming left V 6 bases short and J 0 bases short, with 8 bases between. The CDR3 loop spans 14 amino acids. The CDR3 here is CASRRTATNEKLFF. The CDR3 nucleotides are TGTGCCAGCAGGCGGACAGCAACTAATGAAAAACTGTTTTTT.

The V gene is TRBV18, the J gene TRBJ2-7, with D unclear. Trimming removed 4 bases at V and 4 bases at J, with 20 bases between. Germline V lookup: CDR1 KGHSH, CDR2 LQKENI. This CDR3 contains 16 residues. The CDR3 coding sequence is TGTGCCAGCTCACTAAGATCCGCCCTCTCGACTTACGAGCAGTACTTC. It is translated as CASSLRSALSTYEQYF. Together with reference TRBV18 and TRBJ2-7, the CDR3 gives the full variable domain: NAGVMQNPRHLVRRRGQEARLRCSPMKGHSHVYWYRQLPEEGLKFMVYLQKENIIDESGMPKERFSAEFPKEGPSILRIQQVVRGDSAAYFCASSLRSALSTYEQYFGPGTRLTVT.

The V call is TRBV5-1, the J call TRBJ1-1; 7 bases line up with TRBD1. The trim removed 0 bases at V and 3 bases at J, leaving 5 bases unmatched. This CDR3 is built from 15 residues. Germline V gene data show CDR1 as SGHRS and CDR2 as YFSETQ. The CDR3 here is CASSLGAGGHTEAFF. Here the CDR3 DNA reads TGCGCCAGCAGCTTGGGGGCAGGGGGTCACACTGAAGCTTTCTTT. The variable domain in full, with the rest retrieved from reference TRBV5-1 and TRBJ1-1, is KAGVTQTPRYLIKTRGQQVTLSCSPISGHRSVSWYQQTPGQGLQFLFEYFSETQRNKGNFPGRFSGRQFSNSRSEMNVSTLELGDSALYLCASSLGAGGHTEAFFGQGTRLTVV.

The V gene is TRBV29-1, the J gene TRBJ1-4, with TRBD1 identical over 7 bases. This CDR3 is built from 12 residues. CDR1 is SQVTM, CDR2 ANQGSEA, per germline. With 6 bases clipped from V and 7 bases from J, the junction kept 5 bases outside the gene matches. The CDR3 sequence is CSVQGFGEKLFF. Here the CDR3 DNA reads TGCAGCGTACAGGGGTTCGGTGAAAAACTGTTTTTT.

In its sample, this clone was seen a few times. The J gene is TRBJ2-2, the V gene TRBV27; weak D call: TRBD1 (5 bases). CDR3 length: 13 residues. Trimming took off 3 bases at V and 5 bases at J, with 7 bases between the two ends. Germline V CDR1 and CDR2: MNHEY, SMNVEV (reference sequence). CDR3 sequence (DNA): TGTGCCAGCAGTTTCAGGGTTACCGGGGAGCTGTTTTTT. It translates to CASSFRVTGELFF.